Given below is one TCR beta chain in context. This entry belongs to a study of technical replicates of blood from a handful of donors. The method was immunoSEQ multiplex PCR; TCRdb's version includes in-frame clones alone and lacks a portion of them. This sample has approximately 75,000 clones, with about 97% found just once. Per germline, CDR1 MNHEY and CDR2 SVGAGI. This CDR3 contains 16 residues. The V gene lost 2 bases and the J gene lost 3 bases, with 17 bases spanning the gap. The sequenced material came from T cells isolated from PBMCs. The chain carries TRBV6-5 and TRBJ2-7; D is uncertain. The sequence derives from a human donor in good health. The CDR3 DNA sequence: TGTGCCAGCAGTTACCTCCCCTTTCCCCCCTACTACGAGCAGTACTTC. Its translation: CASSYLPFPPYYEQYF.